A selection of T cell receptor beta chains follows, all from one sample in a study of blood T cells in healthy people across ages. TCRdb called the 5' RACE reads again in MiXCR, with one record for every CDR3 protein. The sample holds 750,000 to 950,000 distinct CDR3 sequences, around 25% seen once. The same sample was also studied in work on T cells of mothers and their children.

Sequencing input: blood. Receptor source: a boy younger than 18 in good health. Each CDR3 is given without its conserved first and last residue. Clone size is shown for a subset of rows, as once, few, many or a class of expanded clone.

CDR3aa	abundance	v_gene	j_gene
ASSLSRRSGGYEQY	few	TRBV27	.
AISESGRGSYNEQF	.	TRBV10-3	TRBJ2-1
ASSVVPERETQY	.	TRBV7-9	TRBJ2-5
ASSFGAGVEKLF	few	TRBV5-6	TRBJ1-4
AWSVLGRDSGELF	.	TRBV30	TRBJ2-2
ASSLGGGGYGDEQF	.	TRBV5-6	TRBJ2-1
ASSTIPGQGYNSPLH	few	TRBV5-1	TRBJ1-6
ASNPGRGSKNIQY	.	TRBV9	TRBJ2-4
ASSPTLDAPQY	few	TRBV10-2	TRBJ2-5
ASSLASGGVKSYEQY	.	TRBV7-2	.
ASSLRGTNYGYT	.	TRBV7-9	TRBJ1-2
ASSLPETEKQKNIQY	.	TRBV28	TRBJ2-4
AVGRAGDPGAGELF	.	TRBV10-3	TRBJ2-2
ASSVGLAGETQY	many	TRBV9	TRBJ2-5
ASSLAWGPGQETQY	few	TRBV7-2	TRBJ2-5
ASSLDSLNYGYT	many	TRBV5-1	TRBJ1-2
ASRDTSGGLTYNEQF	few	TRBV12-3/TRBV12-4	TRBJ2-1
AISGQRGGKETQY	.	TRBV10-3	TRBJ2-5